A selection of T cell receptor beta chains follows, all from one sample in a study of graft-versus-host responses after intestinal transplantation. Sequencing was performed with immunoSEQ multiplex PCR; in TCRdb, only in-frame clones are kept and a portion is missing. In the table there are 15,000 to 20,000 clones, around 35% of which are singletons. The material was alloreactive CD4+ T cells from a mixed lymphocyte reaction culture, obtained before transplantation. Receptor source: a human patient who was an organ donor for intestinal transplantation. Both conserved end residues are trimmed from each CDR3.

CDR3 length: 13; J gene: TRBJ2-5; V gene: TRBV6-6; CDR3 protein: ASSYSGSWRETQY
CDR3 length: 13; J gene: TRBJ1-2; V gene: TRBV30; CDR3 protein: AWSVGVGLNYGYT
CDR3 length: 12; J gene: TRBJ2-6; V gene: TRBV30; CDR3 protein: ASSQGAGANVLT
CDR3 length: 14; J gene: TRBJ2-3; V gene: TRBV5-4; CDR3 protein: ASSFLASGLTDTQY
CDR3 length: 11; J gene: TRBJ2-7; V gene: TRBV10-3; CDR3 protein: AISGSKSYEQY
CDR3 length: 11; J gene: TRBJ2-1; V gene: TRBV5-4; CDR3 protein: ASSPLPGDEQF
CDR3 length: 12; J gene: TRBJ2-5; V gene: TRBV15; CDR3 protein: ATSRDLQQETQY
CDR3 length: 12; J gene: TRBJ2-2; V gene: TRBV18; CDR3 protein: ASSPSLYTGELF
CDR3 length: 14; J gene: TRBJ2-1; V gene: TRBV28; CDR3 protein: ASSLTTSGRYNEQF
CDR3 length: 12; J gene: TRBJ2-7; V gene: TRBV19; CDR3 protein: ASRPQDRAREQY
CDR3 length: 10; J gene: TRBJ2-7; V gene: TRBV5-6; CDR3 protein: ASSLTGYEQY
CDR3 length: 14; J gene: TRBJ2-3; V gene: TRBV9; CDR3 protein: ASSPLAGGWTDTQY
CDR3 length: 13; J gene: TRBJ2-1; V gene: TRBV7-2; CDR3 protein: ASSLGHGRYNEQF
CDR3 length: 11; J gene: TRBJ2-2; V gene: TRBV23-1; CDR3 protein: ARPGTSTGELF
CDR3 length: 16; J gene: TRBJ2-4; V gene: TRBV23-1; CDR3 protein: ASSRGGTGAETKNIQY
CDR3 length: 11; J gene: TRBJ2-3; V gene: TRBV10-3; CDR3 protein: AISDTITDTQY
CDR3 length: 15; J gene: TRBJ2-3; V gene: TRBV7-2; CDR3 protein: ASSPSPGQHATDTQY
CDR3 length: 12; J gene: TRBJ2-1; V gene: TRBV5-1; CDR3 protein: ASSLPGSYNEQF
CDR3 length: 14; J gene: TRBJ1-3; V gene: TRBV7-2; CDR3 protein: ASSLVGTGFANTIY
CDR3 length: 13; J gene: TRBJ2-3; V gene: TRBV7-3; CDR3 protein: ASSPGPTLMDTQY
CDR3 length: 16; J gene: TRBJ2-6; V gene: TRBV5-1; CDR3 protein: ASSFVVPGVSGANVLT
CDR3 length: 12; J gene: -; V gene: TRBV9; CDR3 protein: ASSVDGLSYEQY
CDR3 length: 12; J gene: TRBJ1-5; V gene: TRBV5-1; CDR3 protein: ASSSGGGNQPQH
CDR3 length: 14; J gene: TRBJ2-3; V gene: TRBV7-2; CDR3 protein: ASSLGTVGSTDTQY
CDR3 length: 11; J gene: TRBJ2-3; V gene: TRBV6-5; CDR3 protein: ASNKAGTDTQY
CDR3 length: 11; J gene: TRBJ2-7; V gene: TRBV6-6; CDR3 protein: ASSLEGAYEQY
CDR3 length: 14; J gene: TRBJ1-2; V gene: TRBV4-3; CDR3 protein: ASSPNRDRGNYGYT
CDR3 length: 13; J gene: TRBJ2-2; V gene: TRBV14; CDR3 protein: ASSQVRANTGELF
CDR3 length: 11; J gene: TRBJ2-7; V gene: TRBV18; CDR3 protein: ASSPREGGEQY
CDR3 length: 8; J gene: TRBJ1-2; V gene: TRBV2; CDR3 protein: ASRSLGYT
CDR3 length: 14; J gene: TRBJ2-4; V gene: TRBV6-5; CDR3 protein: ASSYTGQGAKNIQY
CDR3 length: 10; J gene: TRBJ2-5; V gene: TRBV7-6; CDR3 protein: ASSSLRETQY